Included here is one T cell receptor (beta chain) sequence, with context. Antigen specificity is unknown. This sample was taken from a study of a mutant IDH1 vaccine in newly diagnosed glioma. About the research overall: Investigators started vaccination 4-6 weeks after radiotherapy alone, or with temozolomide cycles. Patients had received radiotherapy, temozolomide, or both previously, most receiving both.

Noted time point: week 11, during vaccination. With topical imiquimod, each dose of the vaccine consisted of 300 ug of mutant IDH1 20-mer peptide. Some clones are missing from TCRdb's copy, which holds only in-frame ones; the method was immunoSEQ multiplex PCR. The table shows about 64,000 clones, with approximately 84% occurring only once. The CDR3 runs to 13 residues. CDR1 and CDR2 from the germline V gene are SGDLS and YYNGEE. V dropped 7 bases and J dropped 1 base, with 9 bases sitting between them. Sample: PBMCs, taken from a glioma patient whose treatment included an IDH1 peptide vaccine. This chain links TRBV9 with TRBJ1-3; possible D gene TRBD1, 5 bases. This TCR was sampled from a woman between 45 and 60 years old with glioma. CDR3 sequence: CASGAGSGNTIYF. CDR3 sequence (DNA): TGTGCCAGCGGGGCGGGGTCTGGAAACACCATATATTTT.